This T cell receptor (beta chain) was found in a study of cytomegalovirus exposure and HLA in healthy donors. V lost 2 bases to trimming and J lost 8 bases, with 15 bases between them. The CDR3 runs 14 residues. The germline V gene encodes CDR1 MNHEY and CDR2 SMNVEV (reference sequence). The PCR ran on 60 Vbeta and 13 Jbeta primers. The method was immunoSEQ multiplex PCR; TCRdb's version includes in-frame clones alone and lacks a portion of them. Among 150,000 or so clones listed, 84% were seen once. Study findings and constraints: A later analysis reported that several of the most significant clusters appeared to be linked to common viral pathogens, among them Epstein-Barr virus. Only CMV serostatus was available as immune exposure information.

Of note for this clone: Its specificity is not known.

The receptor comes from a man aged 30-40 years in good health and CMV-seronegative. This rearrangement joins TRBV27 to TRBJ1-2, with D possibly being TRBD1 (5 bases). The specimen was PBMCs. CDR3 nucleotides: TGTGCCAGCAGTTTACTCGGGGGGAACTTCGGCTACACCTTC. It translates to CASSLLGGNFGYTF.